The 20 T cell receptor beta chains in this list originate from one sample, sequenced in a study of blood T cell repertoires in COVID-19. Only in-frame clones appear in the TCRdb table, and some are missing; sequencing was by immunoSEQ multiplex PCR. The sample lists about 61,000 clones, 91% seen once, with around 9.4% in the top ten. The sample consisted of peripheral blood. The source of these receptors is a human donor in a cohort sampled during active COVID-19.

The V and J genes are TRBV7-3 and TRBJ1-6; 9 bases are shared with TRBD1. After removal of 5 bases from V and 10 bases from J, the junction contained 12 bases not matched to a gene. This CDR3 spans 16 amino acids. CDR1 is SGHTA and CDR2 is FQGTGA in the germline V gene. The CDR3 loop is CASSARGTGTFSPLHF. CDR3 nucleotides: TGTGCCAGCAGCGCCAGAGGGACAGGGACCTTCTCACCCCTCCACTTT. Full variable domain (missing parts from reference TRBV7-3 and TRBJ1-6): GAGVSQTPSNKVTEKGKYVELRCDPISGHTALYWYRQSLGQGPEFLIYFQGTGAADDSGLPNDRFFAVRPEGSVSTLKIQRTERGDSAVYLCASSARGTGTFSPLHFGNGTRLTVT.

This sequence joins TRBV11-2 and TRBJ1-1; D is uncertain. V gave up 1 base and J gave up 1 base, with 4 bases separating them. The length of the CDR3 is 13 residues. Germline CDR1 and CDR2: SGHAT and FQNNGV. CDR3 DNA: TGTGCCAGCAGCTTAGCTTGGAACACTGAAGCTTTCTTT. Translated, it gives CASSLAWNTEAFF.

In its sample, this clone was seen once. Written as DNA, the CDR3 is TGCGCCAGCGGCGGCGGAGATGGGGGGTACCAAGAGACCCAGTACTTC. It codes for CASGGGDGGYQETQYF. This rearrangement joins TRBV23-1 to TRBJ2-5; perhaps TRBD2 as D (6 bases). TRBV23-1 is annotated as an ORF whose role is uncertain. This CDR3 has 16 residues. Deletions cut 8 bases from V and 0 bases from J, with 19 bases between.

The count of this clone is one. The chain joins TRBV18 to TRBJ2-3; 8 nucleotides match TRBD1. The ends lost 1 base at V and 0 bases at J; junction bases unmatched: 3. Germline CDR1 and CDR2: KGHSH and LQKENI. The CDR3 covers 16 residues. The CDR3 is CASSPRTGSSTDTQYF. The CDR3 DNA is TGTGCCAGCTCACCACGGACAGGGTCAAGCACAGATACGCAGTATTTT.

The V and J genes are TRBV6-5 and TRBJ2-3; the D gene is possibly TRBD1 (6 bases). There are 16 residues in the CDR3. V shed 0 bases and J shed 13 bases, with 23 bases lying between them. In germline, CDR1 is MNHEY, CDR2 SVGAGI. This CDR3 reads CASSYSPPGTRISEYF. Written as DNA, the CDR3 is TGTGCCAGCAGTTACTCCCCACCCGGGACACGCATTTCTGAGTATTTT.

In regard to this clone: Compared with germline, one end of the junction differs, possibly owing to a read error. CDR3 in amino acids: CASSRGGRGPYEQCF. As DNA, the CDR3 is TGTGCCAGCAGCCGTGGGGGCAGGGGGCCATACGAGCAGTGCTTC. V usage is TRBV4-2 and J usage is TRBJ2-7, with 8 bases fitting TRBD1. Germline V gives CDR1 LGHNA, CDR2 YNFKEQ. CDR3 length: 15 amino acids.

This chain uses TRBV11-2 with TRBJ1-3; possibly TRBD1 for D (5 bases). Germline V lookup: CDR1 SGHAT, CDR2 FQNNGV. This CDR3 region has 16 residues. V gave up 0 bases and J gave up 4 bases, with 13 bases separating them. For the CDR3, the DNA is TGTGCCAGCAGCTTAGATGGGGCCTCCTACGGAAACACCATATATTTT. Its protein product is CASSLDGASYGNTIYF.

V and J are TRBV29-1 and TRBJ2-5, with 9 bases identical to TRBD2. J was trimmed by 1 base and V by 8 bases; bases with no gene match: 8. Germline CDR1 and CDR2: SQVTM and ANQGSEA. This CDR3 is 14 amino acids long. Here the CDR3 reads CSSSSGTLQETQYF. In DNA, the CDR3 is TGCAGCTCCTCTAGCGGGACTCTCCAAGAGACCCAGTACTTC.

V and J are TRBV5-1 and TRBJ2-7, with D unresolved. Trimming took 3 bases from V and 0 from J, leaving 7 bases between them. This CDR3 has 13 amino acids. CDR1 SGHRS and CDR2 YFSETQ come from the germline V gene. The CDR3 here is CASSSDISYEQYF. As DNA, the CDR3 is TGCGCCAGCAGCTCCGACATCTCCTACGAGCAGTACTTC.

The V call is TRBV4-3, the J call TRBJ2-6, with a possible D match to TRBD2 (5 bases). The CDR3 length is 17 residues. CDR1 and CDR2 from the germline V gene are LGHNA and YSLEER. V was clipped by 5 bases and J by 1 base, with 15 bases between them. CDR3 amino acids: CASSDYVIKSGANVLTF. CDR3 DNA: TGCGCCAGCAGCGACTATGTGATTAAGTCTGGGGCCAACGTCCTGACTTTC.

This chain's CDR3 is CASSSQGLAFDEQFF. CDR3 nucleotide sequence: TGTGCCAGCAGTTCGCAGGGACTAGCGTTCGATGAGCAGTTCTTC. The chain employs TRBV28 and TRBJ2-1; 10 bases fit TRBD2. The CDR3 is 15 residues long. Germline V gene lookup returns CDR1 MDHEN and CDR2 SYDVKM. V trimming: 4 bases; J trimming: 8 bases; junction bases outside the gene matches: 8.

The V and J genes are TRBV2 and TRBJ2-1; D is perhaps TRBD2 (8 bases). The V end was cut by 8 bases, the J end by 4 bases, with 18 bases between. CDR3 length: 15 residues. Looked up from germline, CDR1 is SNHLY and CDR2 is FYNNEI. CDR3 loop: CASPRGGTRYNEQFF. As DNA, the CDR3 is TGTGCCAGCCCCAGGGGGGGGACTAGATACAATGAGCAGTTCTTC. The full variable domain, in which reference TRBV2 and TRBJ2-1 provide the parts outside the CDR3, is EPEVTQTPSHQVTQMGQEVILRCVPISNHLYFYWYRQILGQKVEFLVSFYNNEISEKSEIFDDQFSVERPDGSNFTLKIRSTKLEDSAMYFCASPRGGTRYNEQFFGPGTRLTVL.

The chain has TRBV28 and TRBJ2-1, with 8 bases identical to TRBD2. Trimming cost V 6 bases and J 5 bases; bases outside gene matches: 18. CDR1 and CDR2 from the germline V gene are MDHEN and SYDVKM. The CDR3 spans 18 residues. Here the CDR3 reads CASRGLRLATDQDNEQFF. CDR3 bases: TGTGCCAGCAGAGGCCTCCGACTAGCGACCGACCAAGACAATGAGCAGTTCTTC.

The genes are TRBV6-2 or TRBV6-3 and TRBJ1-1; the D gene is possibly TRBD1 (5 bases). Germline values: CDR1 MNHEY, CDR2 SVGEGT. The CDR3 runs to 14 residues. V shed 2 bases and J shed 5 bases, with 12 bases lying between them. CDR3 loop: CASSYGGAGTEAFF. For the CDR3, the DNA is TGTGCCAGCAGTTACGGAGGGGCGGGTACTGAAGCTTTCTTT.

This CDR3 is CASSPQGENTGELFF. The DNA of the CDR3 is TGTGCCAGCAGCCCTCAAGGGGAGAACACCGGGGAGCTGTTTTTT. The V gene is TRBV6-4, the J gene TRBJ2-2; TRBD1 might be the D (5 bases). Trimming stripped 6 bases from V and 1 base from J, with 12 bases between. Germline CDR1 and CDR2: MRHNA and SNTAGT. This CDR3 is built from 15 residues.

CDR3 nucleotide sequence: TGTGCCAGCAGCGTAGGAATCTCGAGCGGGAGAGGCTACGAGCAGTACTTC. Protein product: CASSVGISSGRGYEQYF. The V call is TRBV9, the J call TRBJ2-7; TRBD2 matches at 8 bases. V was pared by 0 bases and J by 3 bases, with 11 bases of the junction left unmatched. The CDR3 consists of 17 residues. Germline CDR1 reads SGDLS; CDR2 reads YYNGEE.

V gene TRBV19 combines with J gene TRBJ2-7, with TRBD1 matching 9 bases. J gave up 6 bases and V 5 bases, and 11 bases lay outside the gene matches. In germline, CDR1 is LNHDA, CDR2 SQIVND (reference sequence). This CDR3 comprises 15 residues. Here the CDR3 DNA reads TGTGCCAGTAGTCTTCATGACAGGGGGGATGGCGAGCAGTACTTC. It yields the protein CASSLHDRGDGEQYF.

The chain carries TRBV5-1 and TRBJ2-1; TRBD2 agrees at 10 bases. The germline V gene encodes CDR1 SGHRS and CDR2 YFSETQ. Trimming took 3 bases from V and 8 from J; bases not matched to a gene: 8. This CDR3 spans 15 amino acids. CDR3 loop: CASSSRTSGGHEQFF. CDR3 nucleotides: TGCGCCAGCAGCTCGCGGACTAGCGGAGGACATGAGCAGTTCTTC.

The chain combines TRBV19 with TRBJ1-5; D gene ambiguous. CDR3 length: 15 residues. Germline V gene data show CDR1 as LNHDA and CDR2 as SQIVND (reference sequence). The V end lost 3 bases, the J end lost 2 bases, and 11 bases lay between the germline ends. The CDR3 DNA is TGTGCCAGTAGTATGGGCTTTGTTGGCAATCAGCCCCAGCATTTT. This gives the protein CASSMGFVGNQPQHF.

The chain uses TRBV2 and TRBJ1-5; 10 bases match TRBD1. Germline V CDR1 and CDR2: SNHLY, FYNNEI. V shed 4 bases and J 7 bases; nucleotides not matched to a gene: 4. The CDR3 spans 14 residues. The CDR3 is CASSGTGGYQPQHF. In DNA form, the CDR3 reads TGTGCCAGCAGTGGGACAGGGGGTTACCAGCCCCAGCATTTT.